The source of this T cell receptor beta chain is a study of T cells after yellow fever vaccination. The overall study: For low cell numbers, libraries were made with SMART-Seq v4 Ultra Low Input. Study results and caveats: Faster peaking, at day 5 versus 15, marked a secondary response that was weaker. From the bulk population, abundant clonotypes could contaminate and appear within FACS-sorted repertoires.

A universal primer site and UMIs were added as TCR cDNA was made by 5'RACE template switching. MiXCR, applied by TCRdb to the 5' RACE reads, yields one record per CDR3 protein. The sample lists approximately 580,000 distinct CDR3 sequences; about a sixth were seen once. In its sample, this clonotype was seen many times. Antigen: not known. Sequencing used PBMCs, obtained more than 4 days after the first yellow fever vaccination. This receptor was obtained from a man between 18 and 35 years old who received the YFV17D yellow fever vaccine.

CDR3 coding DNA: TGTGCCACCAGCAGAGGGATCGGACAGGGGGCAGATACGCAGTATTTT. As protein: CATSRGIGQGADTQYF. The chain uses TRBV15 and TRBJ2-3; 10 nucleotides line up with TRBD1. J was trimmed by 4 bases and V by 1 base; bases with no gene match: 5. The CDR3 spans 16 residues. Germline V gene sequence: CDR1 LNHNV, CDR2 YYDKDF (reference sequence).